These 7 T cell receptor beta chains share one sample of origin, sequenced in a study of cytomegalovirus exposure and HLA in healthy donors. 60 Vbeta and 13 Jbeta primers were used in PCR. The assay was immunoSEQ multiplex PCR, and TCRdb's table has in-frame clones only and misses some. The sample comprises roughly 190,000 clones, roughly 13% of which are singletons, and 7.8% rests with the top ten. Sequencing was carried out using PBMCs. These receptor sequences come from a man aged 45-60 years in good health and CMV-seropositive.

This clone has only a few counts. The chain carries TRBV2 and TRBJ2-2, with D perhaps matching TRBD1 (5 bases). V was pared by 4 bases and J by 3 bases, with 9 bases between. The CDR3 contains 14 residues. CDR1 is SNHLY, CDR2 FYNNEI, per germline. CDR3 amino acids: CASSGSGYTGELFF. The DNA for the CDR3 is TGTGCCAGCAGTGGTTCAGGGTACACCGGGGAGCTGTTTTTT.

The chain recombines TRBV6-5 with TRBJ2-2; 7 nucleotides agree with TRBD1. The germline CDR1 and CDR2 sequences are MNHEY and SVGAGI. V lost 2 bases and J lost 6; bases outside the gene matches: 6. This CDR3 is 15 amino acids long. CDR3 coding DNA: TGTGCCAGCAGTTACGAGGGGGCGCGTTCCGGGGAGCTGTTTTTT. Amino acid sequence: CASSYEGARSGELFF.

This clone has only a few counts. CDR3 region: CASSSNGAGVGTDTQYF. Written as DNA, the CDR3 is TGCGCCAGCAGCTCCAACGGAGCGGGGGTGGGCACAGATACGCAGTATTTT. The rearrangement links TRBV5-1 to TRBJ2-3, with 8 nucleotides matching TRBD2. The CDR3 runs to 17 residues. V trimming: 3 bases; J trimming: 1 base; junction bases outside the gene matches: 10. CDR1 and CDR2 from the germline V gene are SGHRS and YFSETQ.

This clone was picked up a small number of times. The J gene is TRBJ2-5, the V gene TRBV7-5; the D call TRBD1 from the table was never checked on the DNA. TRBV7-5 is deemed a pseudogene. This CDR3 has 11 amino acids. The CDR3 spells CARSFQETQYF. The CDR3 coding sequence is TGTGCCAGAAGCTTCCAGGAGACCCAGTACTTC.

In its sample, this clone was seen a few times. V gene TRBV11-2 combines with J gene TRBJ1-1; the D is unclear. The V end was cut by 3 bases, the J end by 5 bases, with 7 bases between. This CDR3 region has 12 residues. Germline-derived CDR1 and CDR2 are SGHAT and FQNNGV. The CDR3, as DNA: TGTGCCAGCAGCTTCCAGAGGACTGAAGCTTTCTTT. The encoded protein is CASSFQRTEAFF.

The CDR3 DNA is TGTGCCAGCAGTGAAGAGGGATTGACCTACAATGAGCAGTTCTTC. Protein sequence: CASSEEGLTYNEQFF. V is TRBV6-4 and J is TRBJ2-1; a weak D match, TRBD2 (5 bases). The germline V gene encodes CDR1 MRHNA and CDR2 SNTAGT. The CDR3 has 15 amino acids. V was trimmed by 3 bases and J by 2 bases, leaving 11 bases between them.

In its sample, this clone was seen a few times. This chain joins TRBV6-5 and TRBJ1-5; D may be TRBD1 (6 bases). The CDR3 has 14 residues. Germline lookup yields CDR1 MNHEY and CDR2 SVGAGI. V gave up 6 bases and J gave up 1 base, with 10 bases separating them. DNA of the CDR3: TGTGCCAGCAGCCGGGGACACAGCAATCAGCCCCAGCATTTT. Its protein product is CASSRGHSNQPQHF.